The clone carrying this T cell receptor beta chain came up a few times. The antigen is not known. Expressed TCRB transcripts got sequenced, as all isolated RNA was reverse transcribed. Data came from immunoSEQ multiplex PCR; TCRdb stores just in-frame clones and leaves some out. In the table there are 300,000 to 400,000 clones, roughly 12% of which are singletons. Stem cell-like memory, regulatory, central memory and naive CD4+ cells were sorted via CD45RO/CCR7/CD25/CD127/CD95/CD27. These data originate in a study of beta chain features in type 1 diabetes. Findings of the study overall: Shorter TCRB CDR3s, moderately but significantly so, were found in Type 1 diabetes patients in all four CD4+ subsets. A closer apparent resemblance between naive, central memory and Treg TCRB repertoires was seen in patients than in healthy donors. Any HLA type influence on TCRB rearrangement was left unresolved here.

Germline V lookup: CDR1 SGHRS, CDR2 YFSETQ. This CDR3 is 15 amino acids long. The rearrangement joins TRBV5-1 to TRBJ2-7; 9 nucleotides match TRBD1. The TCR originated in a woman between 18 and 29 years old with type 1 diabetes. Sequenced input: naive CD4+ T cells from blood. CDR3 sequence (DNA): TGCGCCAGCAGCGAATGGGACAGGGTATTATCAGGACTAACCGTC. The encoded protein is CASSEWDRVLSGLTV.